This T cell receptor (beta chain) was found in a study of CD8+ T cells in alopecia areata. This clone was recorded once. Its antigen is currently unknown. TCR sequencing used cDNA made by reverse transcription of extracted RNA. Profiled with immunoSEQ multiplex PCR; TCRdb holds only in-frame clones, not every one. Among 250,000 to 300,000 clones listed, roughly 50% were seen once. V was pared by 3 bases and J by 3 bases, with 7 bases of the junction left unmatched. The CDR3 length is 15 residues. The germline V gene has CDR1 GTSNPN and CDR2 SVGIG (reference sequence). Study-wide results and limits: Tofacitinib significantly lowered scalp clonality and expanded CD8+ clones among the top 100.

Regarding treatment: oral pan-JAK inhibitor, 5-10 mg twice daily. This specimen was CD4+ T cells sorted from blood, taken at week 24, from a patient treated with tofacitinib. This chain uses TRBV30 with TRBJ2-5; 10 bases agree with TRBD1. The receptor was derived from a human donor with alopecia areata. The CDR3 nucleotides read TGTGCCTGGAGGCCGGGACAGGGGACCAAAGAGACCCAGTACTTC. Its translation is CAWRPGQGTKETQYF.